The entry below gives a single TCR beta chain sequence along with its context. The data originate from a study of blood T cell repertoires in COVID-19. Background on the study: Sites in the United States, Italy and Spain provided acute and convalescent COVID-19 samples. PBMCs, B-cell-depleted T cells, or T cells were the source of the cDNA or gDNA that made up the material.

V shed 3 bases and J shed 3 bases, with 6 bases lying between them. Per the germline V gene, CDR1 is SNHLY and CDR2 is FYNNEI. The CDR3 consists of 13 residues. Authors' methods: Cell counts per sample came from amplifying reference gene primers. TCRdb's table, derived via immunoSEQ multiplex PCR, lists solely in-frame clones and lacks some. V and J calls and clone size come straight from that table; D and trimming were deduced from the DNA. The data hold tens of thousands of clones, with around 85% observed a single time. The chain joins TRBV2 to TRBJ2-1; D is unresolved. Material for sequencing was peripheral blood. This receptor was obtained from a human donor with acute or convalescent COVID-19. The donor label of this sample is uncertain. CDR3 sequence: CASSDSVYNEQFF. CDR3 in DNA: TGTGCCAGCAGTGACAGCGTCTACAATGAGCAGTTCTTC. Using reference TRBV2 and TRBJ2-1 for the parts outside the CDR3, the full variable domain is EPEVTQTPSHQVTQMGQEVILRCVPISNHLYFYWYRQILGQKVEFLVSFYNNEISEKSEIFDDQFSVERPDGSNFTLKIRSTKLEDSAMYFCASSDSVYNEQFFGPGTRLTVL.